This T cell receptor (beta chain) was retrieved from a study of T-cell memory formation after mild COVID-19. Study-level points and caveats: Clones that got smaller from day 15 to 85 had even CD4/CD8, while clones growing later tipped toward CD4+.

The CDR3 covers 14 residues. Germline lookup yields CDR1 MNHEY and CDR2 SVGAGI. V gave up 6 bases and J gave up 5 bases, with 17 bases separating them. TCRalpha and TCRbeta libraries used 5'RACE with constant-segment primers and UMIs. TCRdb processed the 5' RACE reads anew with MiXCR; each CDR3 protein has one entry. The sample has approximately 570,000 distinct CDR3 sequences, roughly 18% seen once; the top ten hold around 13%. This clonotype has more than one count but fewer than ten. Antigen unknown. This chain uses TRBV6-5 with TRBJ2-7; tentatively, D is TRBD2 (6 bases). The sequence was collected from an adult woman who had mild COVID-19 (a few samples of this study predate the infection). Cell type and time point are not known. What was sequenced was PBMCs or a T cell subset sorted from them (not recorded which). In DNA form, the CDR3 reads TGTGCCAGCAGCCGTCGTAGCGGCAGGGACGAGCAGTACTTC. This encodes CASSRRSGRDEQYF.